These 13 T cell receptor beta chains originate from one sample sequenced in a study of T cell responses to AZD1222 COVID-19 vaccine. The method was immunoSEQ multiplex PCR; TCRdb's version includes in-frame clones alone and lacks a portion of them. This table lists around 140,000 clones. Sequencing was carried out using peripheral blood. These receptor sequences come from an adult in good health.

This rearrangement joins TRBV19 to TRBJ1-5, with TRBD1 matching over 8 bases. The CDR3 contains 15 residues. V shed 7 bases, J shed 3 bases, and the junction held 8 bases outside the gene matches. Germline V gene data show CDR1 as LNHDA and CDR2 as SQIVND (reference sequence). The CDR3 reads CASTTTGVSNQPQHF. The CDR3 coding sequence is TGTGCCAGTACGACGACAGGGGTGTCCAATCAGCCCCAGCATTTT.

The chain combines TRBV2 with TRBJ2-7; D is possibly TRBD1 or TRBD2 (5 bases each). V was shortened by 4 bases and J by 2 bases, with 15 bases between the two germline ends. Per germline, CDR1 SNHLY and CDR2 FYNNEI. This CDR3 spans 15 amino acids. The CDR3 nucleotides are TGTGCCAGCAGTGCAGACCCGGGACGTCCCTACGAGCAGTACTTC. Translated, it gives CASSADPGRPYEQYF.

The chain has TRBV7-7 and TRBJ2-2; 10 bases are a match to TRBD2. V lost 4 bases, J lost 6 bases, and 14 bases stayed unmatched. CDR3 length: 18 residues. Germline assignment: CDR1 SSHAT and CDR2 FNYEAQ (reference sequence). The CDR3 reads CASSSTPASGGGPGELFF. The DNA for the CDR3 is TGTGCCAGCAGCTCGACCCCAGCTAGCGGGGGAGGCCCCGGGGAGCTGTTTTTT. Using reference TRBV7-7 and TRBJ2-2 for the parts outside the CDR3, the full variable domain is GAGVSQSPRYKVTKRGQDVTLRCDPISSHATLYWYQQALGQGPEFLTYFNYEAQPDKSGLPSDRFSAERPEGSISTLTIQRTEQRDSAMYRCASSSTPASGGGPGELFFGEGSRLTVL.

The chain employs TRBV5-6 and TRBJ1-1, with unresolved D. The germline V gene encodes CDR1 SGHDT and CDR2 YYEEEE. V was shortened by 5 bases and J by 1 base, with 18 bases between the two germline ends. The CDR3 contains 16 residues. In DNA form, the CDR3 reads TGTGCCAGCAGGCCCGGCCCCCGGAGGGCGAACACTGAAGCTTTCTTT. Protein sequence: CASRPGPRRANTEAFF.

The chain is built from TRBV6-1 and TRBJ2-7; D may be TRBD1 (6 bases). The length of the CDR3 is 14 residues. Germline CDR1 and CDR2: MNHNS and SASEGT. V lost 3 bases to trimming and J lost 0 bases, with 9 bases between them. The CDR3 DNA reads as TGTGCCAGCAGTGAGACAGGATCCTCCTACGAGCAGTACTTC. It yields the protein CASSETGSSYEQYF.

The chain has TRBV7-9 and TRBJ1-5; no reliable D call. This CDR3 has 13 amino acids. CDR1 and CDR2 from the germline V gene are SEHNR and FQNEAQ (reference sequence). Between the trimmed V and J ends, which lost 2 bases and 4 bases, there was a span of 6 bases. The DNA for the CDR3 is TGTGCCAGCAGCTTATCAGGAAATCAGCCCCAGCATTTT. Protein sequence: CASSLSGNQPQHF.

V is TRBV29-1 and J is TRBJ2-6; D remains ambiguous. This CDR3 comprises 13 residues. V shed 5 bases and J shed 0 bases, with 5 bases lying between them. In germline, CDR1 is SQVTM, CDR2 ANQGSEA. CDR3 sequence reads: CSVQSSGANVLTF. The CDR3 nucleotides read TGCAGCGTTCAGAGCTCTGGGGCCAACGTCCTGACTTTC.

V usage is TRBV19 and J usage is TRBJ1-1; D is uncertain. CDR1 LNHDA and CDR2 SQIVND come from the germline V gene (reference sequence). The V gene lost 5 bases and the J gene lost 1 base, with 14 bases spanning the gap. This CDR3 is 15 amino acids long. The CDR3: CASSVQWAWNTEAFF. Here the CDR3 DNA reads TGTGCCAGTAGTGTTCAGTGGGCATGGAACACTGAAGCTTTCTTT.

The rearrangement uses TRBV11-2 and TRBJ2-3, with 12 bases aligning to TRBD2. The V and J ends lost 5 bases and 5 bases, in that order; junction bases with no gene match: 8. The CDR3 totals 16 residues. The germline V gene encodes CDR1 SGHAT and CDR2 FQNNGV. The CDR3 sequence is CASSPLLAGGRDTQYF. In DNA form, the CDR3 reads TGTGCCAGCAGCCCCCTACTAGCGGGGGGAAGAGATACGCAGTATTTT.

This chain uses TRBV10-3 with TRBJ2-1; TRBD1 might be the D (7 bases). Germline loops: CDR1 ENHRY, CDR2 SYGVKD. The CDR3 has 14 amino acids. V dropped 6 bases and J dropped 7 bases, with 16 bases sitting between them. The CDR3 sequence: CAIRSSTGRNEQFF. The CDR3, as DNA: TGTGCCATCAGATCATCGACAGGGAGGAATGAGCAGTTCTTC.

The gene calls are TRBV2 and TRBJ1-2; no firm D call. The CDR3 spans 12 residues. Trimming took off 1 base at V and 8 bases at J, with 8 bases between the two ends. In germline, CDR1 is SNHLY, CDR2 FYNNEI. The CDR3 here is CASSEGPRGYTF. The CDR3 DNA reads as TGTGCCAGCAGTGAAGGGCCTAGAGGCTACACCTTC.

The V and J genes are TRBV6-5 and TRBJ2-5; 15 bases agree with TRBD2. CDR1 MNHEY and CDR2 SVGAGI come from the germline V gene. Losses at the gene ends were 6 bases for V and 5 bases for J; bases not matched to a gene: 4. The CDR3 consists of 15 residues. CDR3 amino acids: CASSLGTSGGETQYF. DNA for the CDR3: TGTGCCAGCAGCCTCGGGACTAGCGGGGGGGAGACCCAGTACTTC.

V is TRBV7-9 and J is TRBJ1-2; 7 positions match TRBD1. J gave up 0 bases and V 5 bases, and 3 bases lay outside the gene matches. The V gene's germline CDR1 is SEHNR and CDR2 FQNEAQ (reference sequence). CDR3 length: 14 amino acids. CDR3 in amino acids: CASSTGTANYGYTF. Here the CDR3 DNA reads TGTGCCAGCAGCACCGGGACAGCTAACTATGGCTACACCTTC.